Shown below are 13 T cell receptor beta chains from a single sample sequenced in a study of blood T cell repertoires in COVID-19. Some clones are missing from TCRdb's copy, which holds only in-frame ones; the method was immunoSEQ multiplex PCR. The sample contains 100,000 to 120,000 clones, 85% of which appear only once. The material sequenced was peripheral blood. Every receptor here comes from a human donor in a cohort sampled during active COVID-19.

The chain has TRBV19 and TRBJ2-7; TRBD1 matches at 7 bases. Germline lookup yields CDR1 LNHDA and CDR2 SQIVND (reference sequence). This CDR3 has 15 residues. J lost 0 bases, V lost 6 bases, and 8 bases had no gene match. CDR3 nucleotides: TGTGCCAGTAGCACTACAGGGGCTTCCTCCTACGAGCAGTACTTC. Encoded protein: CASSTTGASSYEQYF.

The rearrangement joins TRBV6-2 or TRBV6-3 to TRBJ2-7; the match to TRBD1 covers 7 bases. The CDR3 is 13 residues long. The germline gives CDR1 MNHEY, CDR2 SVGEGT. The J segment lost 5 bases and the V segment lost 0 bases, leaving 1 base of the junction unmatched. Here the CDR3 reads CASSYSTGNEQYF. The CDR3 DNA sequence: TGTGCCAGCAGTTACTCGACAGGGAACGAGCAGTACTTC.

The chain has TRBV28 and TRBJ2-5; D gene unclear. The CDR3 spans 12 residues. Trimming left V 7 bases short and J 5 bases short, with 11 bases between. Germline V CDR1 and CDR2: MDHEN, SYDVKM. The CDR3 loop reads CASKAPFETQYF. The CDR3, as DNA: TGTGCCAGCAAAGCCCCGTTCGAGACCCAGTACTTC.

The chain carries TRBV2 and TRBJ1-5; 8 positions agree with TRBD1. The CDR3 is 14 amino acids. Trimming removed 6 bases from V and 7 bases from J; junction bases left unmatched: 8. CDR1 is SNHLY, CDR2 FYNNEI, per germline. This CDR3 is CASRGQGAWQPQHF. CDR3 DNA sequence: TGTGCCAGCAGAGGACAGGGAGCTTGGCAGCCCCAGCATTTT.

The chain recombines TRBV18 with TRBJ2-2; D gene uncertain. V was pared by 4 bases and J by 0 bases, with 12 bases between. The CDR3 extends over 16 amino acids. Germline V gives CDR1 KGHSH, CDR2 LQKENI. CDR3 sequence (DNA): TGTGCCAGCTCACGCGGCTCAGCCTCGAACACCGGGGAGCTGTTTTTT. Encoded protein: CASSRGSASNTGELFF.

The chain combines TRBV7-2 with TRBJ1-4; tentative D call: TRBD1 (5 bases). Trimming removed 6 bases at V and 3 bases at J, with 14 bases between. Germline CDR1 is SGHTA and CDR2 is FQGNSA. This CDR3 has 15 amino acids. CDR3 nucleotide sequence: TGTGCCAGCAGGTTTGGCGGGGCCTCTAATGAAAAACTGTTTTTT. Translated: CASRFGGASNEKLFF.

The chain joins TRBV3-1 (or the pseudogene TRBV3-2) to TRBJ1-4; no clear D gene. The length of the CDR3 is 17 residues. Germline V gene lookup returns CDR1 LGHDT and CDR2 YNNKEL (reference sequence). V was trimmed by 4 bases and J by 4 bases, leaving 19 bases between them. The CDR3 DNA sequence: TGTGCCAGCAGCCCGAAAGCCCCCTCGGAGATTAATGAAAAACTGTTTTTT. It translates to CASSPKAPSEINEKLFF.

The J gene is TRBJ2-7, the V gene TRBV5-1; TRBD1 might be the D (6 bases). Trimming cost V 0 bases and J 2 bases, with 9 bases left between them. The CDR3 is 14 residues long. Looked up from germline, CDR1 is SGHRS and CDR2 is YFSETQ. CDR3 DNA: TGCGCCAGCAGCTTGGGGGGGCCTACCTACGAGCAGTACTTC. As protein: CASSLGGPTYEQYF.

This clone was seen only once. This chain links TRBV12-3 or TRBV12-4 with TRBJ1-1, with D perhaps matching TRBD1 (5 bases). This CDR3 comprises 13 residues. Trimming shortened V by 7 bases and J by 4 bases, and 13 bases separated the two germline ends. In DNA form, the CDR3 reads TGTGCCAGCAACCCTACAGGCCGCACTGAAGCTTTCTTT. Translating gives CASNPTGRTEAFF.

The chain recombines TRBV15 with TRBJ1-1; tentatively, D is TRBD1 (6 bases). The CDR3 has 15 residues. Germline assignment: CDR1 LNHNV and CDR2 YYDKDF (reference sequence). V lost 0 bases to trimming and J lost 11 bases, with 19 bases between them. CDR3 loop: CATSRDGGGGLEAFF. CDR3 sequence (DNA): TGTGCCACCAGCAGAGATGGGGGCGGGGGACTTGAGGCTTTCTTT.

The V call is TRBV19, the J call TRBJ2-7; the D gene is possibly TRBD1 (7 bases). Trimming removed 3 bases from V and 3 bases from J, with 27 bases in between. CDR1 and CDR2 (germline): LNHDA, SQIVND (reference sequence). The CDR3 covers 19 residues. Here the CDR3 reads CASSIGLGPGGSGVYEQYF. In DNA, the CDR3 is TGTGCCAGTAGTATCGGACTGGGGCCAGGGGGATCGGGAGTCTACGAGCAGTACTTC.

The rearrangement joins TRBV6-1 to TRBJ1-3, with D possibly matching TRBD1 (6 bases). Germline V CDR1 and CDR2: MNHNS, SASEGT. The CDR3 spans 15 residues. V gave up 1 base and J gave up 0 bases, with 7 bases separating them. CDR3 in DNA: TGTGCCAGCAGTGAAGGGACAGCCTCTGGAAACACCATATATTTT. Encoded protein: CASSEGTASGNTIYF.

The V gene is TRBV6-5, the J gene TRBJ2-7; a weak D match, TRBD2 (6 bases). The V and J ends lost 4 bases and 3 bases respectively, with 10 bases between them. The CDR3 loop spans 13 amino acids. Germline V gene lookup returns CDR1 MNHEY and CDR2 SVGAGI. The DNA for the CDR3 is TGTGCCAGCAGTTGGCGGGATTACTACGAGCAGTACTTC. This encodes CASSWRDYYEQYF.